This TCR beta chain was documented in a study of early T cells in non-severe SARS-CoV-2 infection (dated by TCRdb to about 2021). With regard to the full study: Bulk RNA from unsorted whole blood was used for TCR sequencing, so alpha and beta chains could not be paired.

Set within a cohort of healthcare workers in London, UK, this nested case-control study involved weekly PCR testing of nasopharyngeal swabs along with blood sampling. Healthcare workers were recruited between 23 and 31 March 2020, during the week of the UK lockdown, and were followed weekly for up to roughly 16 weeks. This clonotype showed up just a few times. It has no known antigen specificity. Base quality data are lacking; no much larger clone is found one base away. Overall study outcomes, separate from this receptor: Matching against VDJdb was skewed toward anti-spike CD8 responses, likely underestimated virus-specific expansions, and missed private and CD4 specificities.

The library was prepared using 5' RACE. Instrument on record: NextSeq 500. In the TCR library protocol, unique molecular identifiers were attached to individual cDNA molecules to correct for PCR bias and sequencing error. TCR alpha and beta chains were both sequenced, and the abundances of alpha and beta sequences in each sample were closely correlated with each other. In the authors' own workflow: Decombinator V4 was used to annotate TCR sequences for V gene, J gene and CDR3. Expanded TCRs were defined as changing significantly between any two time points under a Poisson model with p below 0.0001. TCR abundances were normalised to the total number of TCRs sequenced per sample and expressed as counts per million. MAIT TCRs were defined by TRAV1-2 paired with TRAJ12, TRAJ20 or TRAJ33, and iNKT TCRs by TRAV10 paired with TRAJ18. VDJdb, accessed 1 November 2021, was searched for CMV, EBV and SARS-CoV-2 annotated TCRs, with TCRs annotated for multiple antigens excluded. TCRdb reanalyzed the raw reads on its own, using fastp at Q25 for trimming and MiXCR for clone calling, and kept in-frame beta chains. Rows are unified per CDR3 protein, each entry keeping the most common DNA and genes. The V and J calls were not made by the authors but by TCRdb's processing. This sample is represented by more than 50,000 distinct CDR3 sequences; around 6% of them were singletons. The ten top clones hold about 6.8% of the sample.

CDR1 and CDR2 (SGHRS, YFSETQ) derive from the germline V gene. Its CDR3 holds 16 amino acids, cysteine through phenylalanine. Of the read, only the CDR3 DNA is kept; its 48 bases are in frame from base 1. Unmatched junction bases come to 7, with V trimmed by 1 base and J by 0 bases. The chain uses TRBV5-1 and TRBJ2-7, with 7 middle bases fitting TRBD2. The clonotype originates from an adult who was a healthcare worker with PCR-confirmed SARS-CoV-2 infection or an uninfected control (not recorded which). Input material: whole blood. CDR3 protein: CASSLKSGAFSYEQYF. The nucleotides read TGCGCCAGCAGCTTGAAAAGCGGGGCCTTCTCCTACGAGCAGTACTTC. Beyond the CDR3, the reference TRBV5-1 and TRBJ2-7 genes provide the residues; the full variable domain reads: KAGVTQTPRYLIKTRGQQVTLSCSPISGHRSVSWYQQTPGQGLQFLFEYFSETQRNKGNFPGRFSGRQFSNSRSEMNVSTLELGDSALYLCASSLKSGAFSYEQYFGPGTRLTVT.